Below are 10 T cell receptor beta chains sequenced from a single sample in a study of blood T cell repertoires in COVID-19. Profiled with immunoSEQ multiplex PCR; TCRdb holds only in-frame clones, not every one. Among over 150,000 clones listed, roughly 93% were seen once. Material: peripheral blood. The receptors here all came from a man aged 18 to 29 with COVID-19, enrolled during active disease.

The chain carries TRBV5-6 and TRBJ2-7, with D tentatively TRBD2 (6 bases). The V end lost 2 bases, the J end lost 1 base, and 19 bases lay between the germline ends. CDR1 and CDR2 from the germline V gene are SGHDT and YYEEEE. The CDR3 contains 17 residues. The CDR3 bases are TGTGCCAGCAGCTTTCTGCTCCTTAGCGGCCCTTCCTACGAGCAGTACTTC. Protein product: CASSFLLLSGPSYEQYF.

V gene TRBV7-2 combines with J gene TRBJ2-2; a possible D gene is TRBD2 (6 bases). The CDR3 covers 13 residues. V was pared by 10 bases and J by 2 bases, with 11 bases between. Germline V lookup: CDR1 SGHTA, CDR2 FQGNSA. DNA for the CDR3: TGTGCCATCCGGGACTTTAACACCGGGGAGCTGTTTTTT. It yields the protein CAIRDFNTGELFF. Based on the CDR3 plus reference TRBV7-2 and TRBJ2-2, the full variable domain is GAGVSQSPSNKVTEKGKDVELRCDPISGHTALYWYRQSLGQGLEFLIYFQGNSAPDKSGLPSDRFSAERTGGSVSTLTIQRTQQEDSAVYLCAIRDFNTGELFFGEGSRLTVL.

The chain has TRBV19 and TRBJ2-1; 7 bases fit TRBD2. Germline V gives CDR1 LNHDA, CDR2 SQIVND (reference sequence). The CDR3 extends over 13 amino acids. Germline trimming cut 4 bases from V and 9 bases from J; bases unmatched to any gene: 6. In DNA, the CDR3 is TGTGCCAGTAGTAGCGGGAGTGAAGGTGAGCAGTTCTTC. Amino acids: CASSSGSEGEQFF.

The chain employs TRBV7-9 and TRBJ2-1, with 9 bases that match TRBD2. After removal of 4 bases from V and 0 bases from J, the junction contained 13 bases not matched to a gene. CDR1 SEHNR and CDR2 FQNEAQ come from the germline V gene (reference sequence). The CDR3 runs 19 residues. The CDR3 DNA sequence: TGTGCCAGCAGCTCCCCGCGGCGACTAGCGGATAGCTCCTACAATGAGCAGTTCTTC. Encoded protein: CASSSPRRLADSSYNEQFF.

The V call is TRBV4-1, the J call TRBJ2-7; TRBD1 aligns across 8 bases. Unmatched junction bases numbered 10, after V lost 0 bases and J lost 3 bases. The CDR3 is 17 amino acids. Germline lookup yields CDR1 MGHRA and CDR2 YSYEKL. The CDR3 region has the DNA TGCGCCAGCAGCCAAGATTGGGGTCCGGACAGGGACTACGAGCAGTACTTC. Residues: CASSQDWGPDRDYEQYF.

The chain is built from TRBV4-1 and TRBJ2-1; possibly TRBD2 for D (6 bases). This CDR3 is built from 15 residues. V was trimmed by 0 bases and J by 12 bases, leaving 18 bases between them. Germline CDR1 MGHRA, CDR2 YSYEKL. CDR3 in DNA: TGCGCCAGCAGCCAAGATGAGACTAGTAGTAAGTGGCAGTTCTTC. It yields the protein CASSQDETSSKWQFF.

This chain joins TRBV27 and TRBJ1-5; no reliable D call. Per germline, CDR1 MNHEY and CDR2 SMNVEV (reference sequence). This CDR3 is 15 amino acids long. V was shortened by 6 bases and J by 0 bases, with 12 bases between the two germline ends. For the CDR3, the DNA is TGTGCCAGCAGGGACTTACAAGGTAGCAATCAGCCCCAGCATTTT. Translated: CASRDLQGSNQPQHF.

The CDR3 protein is CASSTTENTEAFF. The CDR3 DNA reads as TGTGCCAGCAGCACCACAGAGAACACTGAAGCTTTCTTT. The chain recombines TRBV7-9 with TRBJ1-1, with unresolved D. The CDR3 loop spans 13 amino acids. V was trimmed by 5 bases and J by 1 base, leaving 8 bases between them. CDR1 and CDR2 (germline): SEHNR, FQNEAQ (reference sequence).

The chain is built from TRBV6-2 or TRBV6-3 and TRBJ2-2, with D possibly matching TRBD2 (5 bases). Trimming took off 5 bases at V and 0 bases at J, with 10 bases between the two ends. The CDR3 has 15 residues. The germline V gene encodes CDR1 MNHEY and CDR2 SVGEGT. The CDR3 region is CASSPLLANTGELFF. The CDR3, as DNA: TGTGCCAGCAGTCCCCTACTAGCGAACACCGGGGAGCTGTTTTTT.

J is TRBJ2-2 and V is TRBV28, with TRBD2 matching over 11 bases. V was pared by 6 bases and J by 7 bases, with 7 bases of the junction left unmatched. CDR1 is MDHEN, CDR2 SYDVKM, per germline. CDR3 size: 15 residues. CDR3 sequence: CASRIAGGRDGELFF. As DNA, the CDR3 is TGTGCCAGCAGAATAGCGGGAGGGAGGGACGGGGAGCTGTTTTTT.